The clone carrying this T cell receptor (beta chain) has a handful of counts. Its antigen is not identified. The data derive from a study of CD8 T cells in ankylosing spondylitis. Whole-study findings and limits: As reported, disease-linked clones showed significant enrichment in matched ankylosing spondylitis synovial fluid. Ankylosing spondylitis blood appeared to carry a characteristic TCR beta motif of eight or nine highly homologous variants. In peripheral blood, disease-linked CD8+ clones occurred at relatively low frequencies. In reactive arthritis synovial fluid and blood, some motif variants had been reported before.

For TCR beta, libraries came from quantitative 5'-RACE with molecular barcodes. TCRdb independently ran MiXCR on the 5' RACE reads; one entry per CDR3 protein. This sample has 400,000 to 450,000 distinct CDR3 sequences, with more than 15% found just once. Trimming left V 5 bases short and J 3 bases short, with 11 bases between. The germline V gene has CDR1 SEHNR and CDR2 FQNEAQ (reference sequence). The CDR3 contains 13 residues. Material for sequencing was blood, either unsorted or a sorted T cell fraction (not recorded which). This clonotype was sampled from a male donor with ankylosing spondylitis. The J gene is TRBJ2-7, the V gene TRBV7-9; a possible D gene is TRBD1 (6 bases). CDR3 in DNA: TGTGCCAGCAGCCCCACGGACAGCTACGAGCAGTACTTC. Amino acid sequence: CASSPTDSYEQYF.